Below are 15 T cell receptor beta chains sequenced from a single sample in a study of OX40 agonist ivuxolimab in advanced cancers. Generated by immunoSEQ multiplex PCR, the TCRdb table keeps only in-frame clones and is missing some. The data contain about 64,000 clones, about four fifths of them singletons. The sequenced sample was CD4+ or CD8+ T cells sorted from blood, obtained in a trial of the OX40 agonist ivuxolimab. Every receptor here comes from an adult with an advanced solid tumor such as melanoma, head and neck, liver or kidney cancer.

The chain carries TRBV10-2 and TRBJ1-1; 9 nucleotides line up with TRBD1. The germline V gene encodes CDR1 WSHSY and CDR2 SAAADI. The CDR3 contains 13 residues. The V and J ends lost 10 bases and 2 bases, in that order; junction bases with no gene match: 5. Written as DNA, the CDR3 is TGCGCCACTAGGGACAGGGCTAACACTGAAGCTTTCTTT. This translates into CATRDRANTEAFF.

The chain carries TRBV5-4 and TRBJ2-5; D is undetermined. The CDR3 is 14 residues long. Germline assignment: CDR1 SGHNT and CDR2 YYREEE (reference sequence). V lost 0 bases to trimming and J lost 2 bases, with 8 bases between them. The CDR3 DNA reads as TGTGCCAGCAGCTTGGAACAGACTCAAGAGACCCAGTACTTC. Its translation is CASSLEQTQETQYF.

In this sample, this clone turned up a few times. The chain employs TRBV10-1 and TRBJ2-5, with D perhaps TRBD2 (5 bases). The CDR3 spans 12 residues. The germline V gene encodes CDR1 WNHNN and CDR2 SYGVQD (reference sequence). Trimming removed 11 bases from V and 1 base from J, with 11 bases in between. In DNA form, the CDR3 reads TGCGCCCGGACGGGATTCCAAGAGACCCAGTACTTC. Amino acids: CARTGFQETQYF.

This clone is medium-sized (0.01 to 0.1%) by share. This specimen includes other DNA sequences encoding the same CDR3. This sequence joins TRBV6-5 and TRBJ2-7; no firm D call. This CDR3 is built from 13 residues. Deletions cut 0 bases from V and 4 bases from J, with 7 bases between. CDR1 and CDR2 from the germline V gene are MNHEY and SVGAGI. The CDR3: CASSYSKGYEQYF. The CDR3 DNA reads TGTGCCAGCAGTTACTCGAAAGGATACGAGCAGTACTTC.

The chain carries TRBV5-6 and TRBJ1-2; D might be TRBD1 (5 bases). Germline V gene sequence: CDR1 SGHDT, CDR2 YYEEEE. V shed 4 bases and J shed 4 bases, with 11 bases lying between them. This CDR3 is built from 13 residues. DNA for the CDR3: TGTGCCAGCAGCCCCACAGGTACCTATGGCTACACCTTC. Protein: CASSPTGTYGYTF.

V usage is TRBV5-1 and J usage is TRBJ1-4; 7 nucleotides agree with TRBD1. The CDR3 covers 14 residues. V was clipped by 5 bases and J by 8 bases; unmatched bases: 9. Germline V gene lookup returns CDR1 SGHRS and CDR2 YFSETQ. CDR3 DNA sequence: TGCGCCAGCAGATTCGGCCAGGGGGACGAAAAACTGTTTTTT. Amino acid sequence: CASRFGQGDEKLFF.

This chain links TRBV14 with TRBJ2-2; unclear D gene. The length of the CDR3 is 13 residues. Germline V gene sequence: CDR1 SGHDN, CDR2 FVKESK. V was pared by 2 bases and J by 8 bases, with 9 bases between. CDR3 nucleotides: TGTGCCAGCAGCCAAAATGTTTTGGGGGAGCTGTTTTTT. Translating gives CASSQNVLGELFF.

This clone was detected only once. The V call is TRBV11-2, the J call TRBJ1-6; no clear D gene. The germline V and J ends were trimmed by 5 bases and 13 bases, with 15 bases remaining between them. The CDR3 totals 13 residues. Per germline, CDR1 SGHAT and CDR2 FQNNGV. The CDR3 loop is CASSLTFREPLHF. In DNA form, the CDR3 reads TGTGCCAGCAGCCTGACCTTCCGGGAGCCCCTCCACTTT.

To note about this clone: Its ends do not fully match the called genes, so a read error is possible. The genes are TRBV4-1 and TRBJ1-2, with 7 bases aligning to TRBD1. Germline CDR1 MGHRA, CDR2 YSYEKL. This CDR3 has 16 residues. The CDR3 is CASSQDPGQANYGYTF. Here the CDR3 DNA reads TGCGCCAGCAGCCAAGACCCCGGACAGGCTAATTATGGCTACACCTTC.

The chain is built from TRBV4-1 and TRBJ2-3; no firm D call. In germline, CDR1 is MGHRA, CDR2 YSYEKL. This CDR3 has 12 residues. The V end lost 1 base, the J end lost 9 bases, and 8 bases lay between the germline ends. The CDR3 DNA follows: TGCGCCAGCAGCCAAGCACAACGCACGCAGTATTTT. Translating it yields CASSQAQRTQYF.

CDR3 nucleotide sequence: TGTGCCAGCAGTGCTAGCGGGGGCCCCACAGATACGCAGTATTTT. Protein: CASSASGGPTDTQYF. The genes are TRBV7-2 and TRBJ2-3, with 10 bases that match TRBD2. The germline CDR1 and CDR2 sequences are SGHTA and FQGNSA. This CDR3 spans 15 amino acids. J gave up 2 bases and V 6 bases, and 5 bases lay outside the gene matches. The complete variable domain, with remaining parts taken from reference TRBV7-2 and TRBJ2-3, reads GAGVSQSPSNKVTEKGKDVELRCDPISGHTALYWYRQSLGQGLEFLIYFQGNSAPDKSGLPSDRFSAERTGGSVSTLTIQRTQQEDSAVYLCASSASGGPTDTQYFGPGTRLTVL.

CDR3 in DNA: TGTGCCAGTAGTCCAACAGACAGGGCAGCTTTCTTT. It codes for CASSPTDRAAFF. The chain employs TRBV19 and TRBJ1-1; 7 positions agree with TRBD1. The germline CDR1 and CDR2 sequences are LNHDA and SQIVND (reference sequence). Germline trimming cut 5 bases from V and 10 bases from J; bases unmatched to any gene: 7. CDR3 size: 12 residues.

The chain combines TRBV30 with TRBJ2-2, with TRBD2 matching 7 bases. After removal of 5 bases from V and 2 bases from J, the junction contained 2 bases not matched to a gene. CDR3 length: 13 amino acids. Germline loops: CDR1 GTSNPN, CDR2 SVGIG (reference sequence). This chain's CDR3 is CAWLGLNTGELFF. CDR3 nucleotides: TGTGCCTGGTTGGGACTAAACACCGGGGAGCTGTTTTTT.

The genes are TRBV19 and TRBJ2-3, with D tentatively TRBD1 (6 bases). V was clipped by 6 bases and J by 1 base, with 14 bases between them. The germline V gene has CDR1 LNHDA and CDR2 SQIVND (reference sequence). The CDR3 runs to 15 residues. The CDR3 sequence is CASRAHGQRTDTQYF. The CDR3 bases are TGTGCCAGTAGGGCCCACGGACAGCGCACAGATACGCAGTATTTT.

The genes are TRBV20-1 and TRBJ1-1; D not resolved. The CDR3 has 11 residues. Germline V CDR1 and CDR2: DFQATT, SNEGSKA (reference sequence). The ends were cut back, 4 bases at V and 11 bases at J, with 14 bases in the middle. In DNA form, the CDR3 reads TGCAGTGCTACAACTAGCAATCTGGCTTTCTTT. Translating it yields CSATTSNLAFF.